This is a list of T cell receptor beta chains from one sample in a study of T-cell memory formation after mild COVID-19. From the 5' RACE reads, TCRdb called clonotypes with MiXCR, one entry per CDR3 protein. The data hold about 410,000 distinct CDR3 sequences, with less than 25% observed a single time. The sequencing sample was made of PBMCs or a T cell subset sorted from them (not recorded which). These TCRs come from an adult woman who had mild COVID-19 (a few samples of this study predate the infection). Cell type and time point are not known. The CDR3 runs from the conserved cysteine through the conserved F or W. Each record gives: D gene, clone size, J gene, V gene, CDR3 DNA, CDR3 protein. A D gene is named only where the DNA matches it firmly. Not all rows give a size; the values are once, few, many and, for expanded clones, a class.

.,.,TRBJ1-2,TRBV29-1,TGCAGCGCCGGGACCCCCGGAAATGGCTACACCTTC,CSAGTPGNGYTF
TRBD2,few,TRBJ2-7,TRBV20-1,TGCAGTGCTAGAGGACGCGGGGGGGCCGGCGACGAGCAGTACTTC,CSARGRGGAGDEQYF
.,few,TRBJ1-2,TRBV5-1,TGCGCCAGCAGCCCCCTCCAGGAGAACTATGGCTACACCTTC,CASSPLQENYGYTF
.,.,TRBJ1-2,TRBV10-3,TGTGCCATCAGTGAACAGGGATACTATGGCTACACCTTC,CAISEQGYYGYTF
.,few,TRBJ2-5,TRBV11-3,TGTGCCAGCAGTCTGACCCCGGCCGAGACCCAGTACTTC,CASSLTPAETQYF
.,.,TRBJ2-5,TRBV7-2,TGTGCCAGCAGCTACGGAGGGGGAAATAAAGAGACCCAGTACTTC,CASSYGGGNKETQYF
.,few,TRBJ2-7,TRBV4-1,TGCGCCAGCAGCCAAGATATAGGTAGTACGGGGGAGCAGTACTTC,CASSQDIGSTGEQYF
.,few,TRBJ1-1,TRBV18,TGTGCCAGCTTAGCGGACATGAACACTGAAGCTTTCTTT,CASLADMNTEAFF
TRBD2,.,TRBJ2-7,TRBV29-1,TGCAGCGTTGCTAGGGACTACCGCTTTAGCGAGCAGTACTTC,CSVARDYRFSEQYF
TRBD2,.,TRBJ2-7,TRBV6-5,TGTGCCAGCAGTTCCCCGCGCAGCCCAACTAGCGGGAAAATCCACGAGCAGTACTTC,CASSSPRSPTSGKIHEQYF
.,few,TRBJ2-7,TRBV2,TGTGCCGGAGGTTACGAGCAGTACTTC,CAGGYEQYF
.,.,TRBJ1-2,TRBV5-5,TGTGCCAGCAGCTTGGGGTGGGTAGAAGGCTACACCTTC,CASSLGWVEGYTF
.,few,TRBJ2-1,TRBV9,TGTGCCAGCAGTATCGGGGTTGAGCAGTTCTTC,CASSIGVEQFF
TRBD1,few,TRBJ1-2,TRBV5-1,TGCGCCAGCAGCCCATGGGACAGTGAGTTCTATGGCTACACCTTC,CASSPWDSEFYGYTF
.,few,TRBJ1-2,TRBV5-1,TGCGCCAGCAGCCAGGACAGACTATACACCTTC,CASSQDRLYTF
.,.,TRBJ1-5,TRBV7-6,TGTGCCAGCAGCCCAGAAAACGGAAGAAGCAATCAGCCCCAGCATTTT,CASSPENGRSNQPQHF